This record covers a single T cell receptor beta chain. The antigen is unknown. This sample stems from a study of CXCR3-negative and CXCR3-positive naive CD8 T cells. This CDR3 has 15 residues. Subsets of CD8+ T cells were each sorted in triplicate at hundreds of thousands of cells apiece. Phenotypically, naive CD8+ T cells corresponded to CD45RO-CCR7+CD27+CD95-. Study-level results: Similar TRBV-TRBJ usage characterized naive CXCR3-negative and CXCR3-positive cells; memory cells differed. TRB CDR3 hydrophobicity was greater in CXCR3-positive naive cells than in CXCR3-negative naive cells. In both naive subsets diversity was comparably high, whereas memory CD8+ cells showed much lower diversity.

Libraries were UMI-labeled 5' RACE TRB cDNA. After re-calling the 5' RACE reads, TCRdb lists one entry per CDR3 protein, DNA absent. The sample has some 150,000 distinct CDR3 sequences, and its top ten clones hold nearly 0.5%. This chain uses TRBV23-1 with TRBJ2-7. TRBV23-1 is an ORF, and what it does is uncertain. Material for sequencing was naive CXCR3+ CD8+ T cells from blood. This sample's subset: CD45RO-CCR7+CD27+CD95- naive CD8+ T cells expressing CXCR3 (TNR3+). The TCR originated in a human donor in good health. Some clones in this sample may be carry-over from other donors' samples. This CDR3 is CASLRMDRSSYEQYF.